Below, one T cell receptor beta chain is given with its context. Its antigen is not known. These data originate in a study of identifying expanded T cells in peripheral blood. Findings and limits, study-wide: Approximately 1.1 clones differed between technical replicates, versus roughly 17 and 20 over time. Across healthy donors, higher total template counts meant significantly greater approximately two-week count variance.

The assay was immunoSEQ multiplex PCR, and TCRdb's table has in-frame clones only and misses some. Of over 90,000 clones in the sample, more than 70% were seen once. Germline values: CDR1 MNHEY, CDR2 SVGAGI. V lost 0 bases to trimming and J lost 0 bases, with 11 bases between them. The CDR3 totals 16 residues. Healthy donors had no documented immune events, such as infections, while sampled. The chain recombines TRBV6-5 with TRBJ1-1; D is uncertain. The sample consisted of blood. This sequence was found in a person aged 18-70 years in good health. Written as DNA, the CDR3 is TGTGCCAGCAGTTACTCAGGACCGGCCATGAACACTGAAGCTTTCTTT. Translating gives CASSYSGPAMNTEAFF.